What follows are 17 T cell receptor beta chains derived from one specimen sequenced in a study of cytomegalovirus exposure and HLA in healthy donors. PCR used 60 Vbeta primers and 13 Jbeta primers. TCRdb keeps only in-frame clones here, not all; method: immunoSEQ multiplex PCR. Of about 160,000 clones listed, 68% are singletons. Material for sequencing was PBMCs. The receptors shown here come from a man aged 50 or older in good health and CMV-seronegative.

This clone appeared a few times. This sequence joins TRBV2 and TRBJ2-3, with 8 bases lining up with TRBD2. Germline V CDR1 and CDR2: SNHLY, FYNNEI. J gave up 2 bases and V 7 bases, and 5 bases lay outside the gene matches. The CDR3 length is 14 residues. Here the CDR3 reads CASKRTSPTDTQYF. The CDR3 nucleotides read TGTGCCAGCAAGAGGACTAGCCCCACAGATACGCAGTATTTT.

The chain combines TRBV19 with TRBJ2-2; TRBD2 matches 13 bases. CDR1 is LNHDA, CDR2 SQIVND, per germline (reference sequence). The CDR3 covers 19 residues. The J segment lost 4 bases and the V segment lost 5 bases, leaving 13 bases of the junction unmatched. The CDR3 coding sequence is TGTGCCAGTAGTCTCGCCCCACTAGCGGGGGGGCCCCGCACCGGGGAGCTGTTTTTT. Translating gives CASSLAPLAGGPRTGELFF.

CDR3 sequence reads: CASSLIGANTGELFF. CDR3 nucleotide sequence: TGTGCCAGCAGTTTAATAGGGGCCAACACCGGGGAGCTGTTTTTT. V gene TRBV27 combines with J gene TRBJ2-2; maybe TRBD1 (5 bases). The germline V gene has CDR1 MNHEY and CDR2 SMNVEV (reference sequence). The CDR3 has 15 amino acids. V was cut by 2 bases and J by 2 bases, with 9 bases left in between.

Regarding this clone: This sample also contains other DNA sequences that code for the same CDR3. The chain joins TRBV18 to TRBJ2-3; TRBD2 is a possible D gene (5 bases). V was trimmed by 3 bases and J by 6 bases, leaving 7 bases between them. Germline CDR1 KGHSH, CDR2 LQKENI. This CDR3 contains 12 residues. The CDR3: CASSPTGDTQYF. The DNA for the CDR3 is TGTGCCAGCTCACCTACGGGGGATACGCAGTATTTT.

The chain joins TRBV11-2 to TRBJ1-5, with a possible D match to TRBD1 (6 bases). Trimming removed 1 base at V and 6 bases at J, with 19 bases between. There are 17 residues in the CDR3. Germline loops: CDR1 SGHAT, CDR2 FQNNGV. The CDR3 region is CASSLGDGTKRIQPQHF. CDR3 in DNA: TGTGCCAGCAGCTTAGGAGACGGGACAAAGAGGATTCAGCCCCAGCATTTT.

The chain is built from TRBV19 and TRBJ1-6; maybe TRBD1 (6 bases). Germline values: CDR1 LNHDA, CDR2 SQIVND (reference sequence). V lost 7 bases and J 4 bases, leaving 14 bases between the germline ends. The CDR3 consists of 15 residues. The CDR3 region is CASMGARQYNSPLHF. CDR3 nucleotide sequence: TGTGCCAGTATGGGGGCCCGACAGTATAATTCACCCCTCCACTTT.

The rearrangement links TRBV25-1 to TRBJ2-7, with D perhaps matching TRBD1 (6 bases). Trimming took 6 bases from V and 2 from J, leaving 11 bases between them. CDR3 size: 13 residues. The V gene's germline CDR1 is MGHDK and CDR2 SYGVNS. The CDR3 here is CASSFTGTYEQYF. CDR3 bases: TGTGCCAGCAGCTTCACAGGGACCTACGAGCAGTACTTC.

This clone was counted between two and nine times. The chain has TRBV7-9 and TRBJ2-2; D remains unclear. Trimming stripped 1 base from V and 0 bases from J, with 3 bases between. The CDR3 is 14 residues long. The germline CDR1 and CDR2 sequences are SEHNR and FQNEAQ (reference sequence). DNA of the CDR3: TGTGCCAGCAGCTTAGATACGAACACCGGGGAGCTGTTTTTT. Translating gives CASSLDTNTGELFF.

Turning to this clone: The junction and the germline gene differ at one end; a read error may be behind it. The same CDR3 arises from other DNA sequences in this sample as well. The CDR3 DNA reads TGTGCCACCAGTGCACCAGGGGGCGTCTGGGATGGCTACACCTTC. Residues: CATSAPGGVWDGYTF. The chain combines TRBV6-6 with TRBJ1-2; 8 positions match TRBD1. This CDR3 is 15 amino acids long. The germline V gene encodes CDR1 MNHNY and CDR2 SVGAGI (reference sequence).

The chain carries TRBV5-1 and TRBJ2-7; TRBD1 agrees at 7 bases. CDR1 and CDR2 from the germline V gene are SGHRS and YFSETQ. Unmatched junction bases numbered 7, after V lost 4 bases and J lost 0 bases. This CDR3 contains 15 residues. CDR3 loop: CASSLGGQFSYEQYF. The CDR3, as DNA: TGCGCCAGCAGCCTAGGGGGACAGTTCTCCTACGAGCAGTACTTC.

The rearrangement links TRBV7-9 to TRBJ2-3; 7 bases match TRBD2. The J segment lost 3 bases and the V segment lost 6 bases, leaving 6 bases of the junction unmatched. Germline V gives CDR1 SEHNR, CDR2 FQNEAQ (reference sequence). The CDR3 totals 14 residues. The CDR3 DNA is TGTGCCAGCAGTTCTAGCGGCAGTACAGATACGCAGTATTTT. It translates to CASSSSGSTDTQYF. The full variable domain, its missing parts supplied by reference TRBV7-9 and TRBJ2-3, is DTGVSQNPRHKITKRGQNVTFRCDPISEHNRLYWYRQTLGQGPEFLTYFQNEAQLEKSRLLSDRFSAERPKGSFSTLEIQRTEQGDSAMYLCASSSSGSTDTQYFGPGTRLTVL.

The chain joins TRBV5-1 to TRBJ2-1; the match to TRBD2 covers 15 bases. This CDR3 is built from 17 residues. Germline V lookup: CDR1 SGHRS, CDR2 YFSETQ. V lost 0 bases, J lost 7 bases, and 5 bases stayed unmatched. The CDR3 nucleotides read TGCGCCAGCAGCTTGGGGACTAGCGGGGGGGCGGTAAATGAGCAGTTCTTC. It is translated as CASSLGTSGGAVNEQFF. Filled out from reference TRBV5-1 and TRBJ2-1, the complete variable domain reads KAGVTQTPRYLIKTRGQQVTLSCSPISGHRSVSWYQQTPGQGLQFLFEYFSETQRNKGNFPGRFSGRQFSNSRSEMNVSTLELGDSALYLCASSLGTSGGAVNEQFFGPGTRLTVL.

This clone was seen a single time. V gene TRBV15 combines with J gene TRBJ2-2; 12 bases match TRBD2. The CDR3 consists of 17 residues. The V and J ends lost 1 base and 3 bases, in that order; junction bases with no gene match: 3. The germline V gene has CDR1 LNHNV and CDR2 YYDKDF (reference sequence). Written as DNA, the CDR3 is TGTGCCACCAGCAGAGTCGGACTAGCGGGGCACACCGGGGAGCTGTTTTTT. It yields the protein CATSRVGLAGHTGELFF.

The chain is built from TRBV6-5 and TRBJ2-5, with 10 nucleotides matching TRBD1. The end of the DNA is better explained by TRBJ2-7, so the J call may be wrong. This CDR3 is built from 16 residues. The germline V gene has CDR1 MNHEY and CDR2 SVGAGI. The CDR3 DNA follows: TGTGCCAGCAGTTACAAGGGACAGGGGCCAGCCTACGAGCAGTACTTC. Translating it yields CASSYKGQGPAYEQYF.

The chain combines TRBV5-6 with TRBJ1-6; tentative D call: TRBD1 (6 bases). Germline V gives CDR1 SGHDT, CDR2 YYEEEE. The CDR3 spans 14 residues. Trimming took 4 bases from V and 3 from J, leaving 8 bases between them. The DNA of the CDR3 is TGTGCCAGCAGCCAGGACAGCTATAATTCACCCCTCCACTTT. Amino acids: CASSQDSYNSPLHF. The full variable domain, completed using reference TRBV5-6 and TRBJ1-6, is DAGVTQSPTHLIKTRGQQVTLRCSPKSGHDTVSWYQQALGQGPQFIFQYYEEEERQRGNFPDRFSGHQFPNYSSELNVNALLLGDSALYLCASSQDSYNSPLHFGNGTRLTVT.

The CDR3, as DNA: TGCGCCAGCAGGGACAACTCTCACTATGGCTACACCTTC. This codes for CASRDNSHYGYTF. This chain uses TRBV10-2 with TRBJ1-2, with D perhaps TRBD1 (5 bases). Germline assignment: CDR1 WSHSY and CDR2 SAAADI. The CDR3 has 13 amino acids. Deletions cut 6 bases from V and 3 bases from J, with 11 bases between.

The gene calls are TRBV19 and TRBJ1-6, with a possible D match to TRBD1 (6 bases). The germline V gene has CDR1 LNHDA and CDR2 SQIVND (reference sequence). The CDR3 consists of 14 residues. The V gene lost 6 bases and the J gene lost 2 bases, with 8 bases spanning the gap. In nucleotides, the CDR3 is TGTGCCAGTAGCAGGGGTCCCTATAATTCACCCCTCCACTTT. It translates to CASSRGPYNSPLHF.